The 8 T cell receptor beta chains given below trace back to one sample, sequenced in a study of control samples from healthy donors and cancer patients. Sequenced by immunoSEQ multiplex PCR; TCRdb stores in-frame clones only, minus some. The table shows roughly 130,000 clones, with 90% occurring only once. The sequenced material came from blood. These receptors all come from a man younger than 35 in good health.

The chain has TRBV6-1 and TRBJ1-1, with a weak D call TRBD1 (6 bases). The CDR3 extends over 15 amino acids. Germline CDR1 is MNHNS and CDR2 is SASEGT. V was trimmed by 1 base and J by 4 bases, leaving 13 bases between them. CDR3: CASSEGVGASTEAFF. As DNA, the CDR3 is TGTGCCAGCAGTGAAGGGGTGGGGGCAAGCACTGAAGCTTTCTTT.

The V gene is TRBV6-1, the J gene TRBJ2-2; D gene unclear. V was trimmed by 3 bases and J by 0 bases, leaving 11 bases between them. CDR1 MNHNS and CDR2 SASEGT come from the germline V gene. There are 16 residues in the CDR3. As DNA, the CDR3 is TGTGCCAGCAGTGACTGGGCAGGAGCGAACACCGGGGAGCTGTTTTTT. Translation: CASSDWAGANTGELFF.

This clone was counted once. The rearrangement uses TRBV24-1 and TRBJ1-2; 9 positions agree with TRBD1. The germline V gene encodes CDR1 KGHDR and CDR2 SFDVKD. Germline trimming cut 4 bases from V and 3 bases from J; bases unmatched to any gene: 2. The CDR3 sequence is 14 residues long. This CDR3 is CATSDRTGDYGYTF. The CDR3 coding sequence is TGTGCCACCAGTGACCGGACAGGGGACTATGGCTACACCTTC.

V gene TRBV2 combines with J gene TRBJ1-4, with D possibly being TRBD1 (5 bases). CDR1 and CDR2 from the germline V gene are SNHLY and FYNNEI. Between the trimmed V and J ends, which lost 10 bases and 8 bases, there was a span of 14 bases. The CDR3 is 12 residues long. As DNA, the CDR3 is TGTGCCATACAGGTTGATTGGGAAAAACTGTTTTTT. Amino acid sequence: CAIQVDWEKLFF.

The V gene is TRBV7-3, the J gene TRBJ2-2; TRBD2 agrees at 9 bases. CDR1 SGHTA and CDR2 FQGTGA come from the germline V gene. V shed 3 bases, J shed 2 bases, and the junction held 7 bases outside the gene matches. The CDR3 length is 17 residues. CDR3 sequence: CASSLPPSGDNTGELFF. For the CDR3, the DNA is TGTGCCAGCAGCTTGCCACCTAGCGGGGATAACACCGGGGAGCTGTTTTTT.

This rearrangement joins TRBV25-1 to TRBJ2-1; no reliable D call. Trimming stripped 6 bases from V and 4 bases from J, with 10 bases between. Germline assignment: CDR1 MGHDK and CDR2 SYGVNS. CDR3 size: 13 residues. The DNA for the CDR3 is TGTGCCAGCAGCGACCAGATTTACAATGAGCAGTTCTTC. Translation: CASSDQIYNEQFF.

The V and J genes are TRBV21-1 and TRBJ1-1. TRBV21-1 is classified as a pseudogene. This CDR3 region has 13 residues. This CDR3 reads CASSKAETHEAFF. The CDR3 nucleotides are TGTGCCAGCAGCAAAGCCGAGACCCATGAAGCTTTCTTT.

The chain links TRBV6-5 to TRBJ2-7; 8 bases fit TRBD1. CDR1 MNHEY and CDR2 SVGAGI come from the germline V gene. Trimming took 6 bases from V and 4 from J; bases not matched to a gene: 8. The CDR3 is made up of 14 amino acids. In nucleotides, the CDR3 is TGTGCCAGCAGCCTACAGGGGGGACCTTACGAGCAGTACTTC. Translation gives CASSLQGGPYEQYF.